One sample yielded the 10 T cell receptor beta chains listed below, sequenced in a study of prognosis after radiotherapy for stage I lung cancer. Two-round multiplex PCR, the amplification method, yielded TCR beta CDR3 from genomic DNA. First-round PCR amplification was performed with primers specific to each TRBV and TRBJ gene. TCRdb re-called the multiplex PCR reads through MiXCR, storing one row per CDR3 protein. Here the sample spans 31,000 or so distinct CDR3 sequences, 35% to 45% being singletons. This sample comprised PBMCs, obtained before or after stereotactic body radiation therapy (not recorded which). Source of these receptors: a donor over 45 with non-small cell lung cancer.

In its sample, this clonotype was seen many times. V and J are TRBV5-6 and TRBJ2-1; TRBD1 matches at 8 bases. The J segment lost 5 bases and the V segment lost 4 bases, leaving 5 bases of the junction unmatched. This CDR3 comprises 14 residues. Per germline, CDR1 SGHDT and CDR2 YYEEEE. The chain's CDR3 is CASSPRTGNNEQFF. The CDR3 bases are TGTGCCAGCAGCCCCCGGACAGGGAACAATGAGCAGTTCTTC.

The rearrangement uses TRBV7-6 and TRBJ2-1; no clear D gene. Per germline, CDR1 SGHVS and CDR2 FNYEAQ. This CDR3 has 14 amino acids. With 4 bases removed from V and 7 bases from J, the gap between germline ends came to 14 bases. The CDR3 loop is CASSSLGFQNEQFF. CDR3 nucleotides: TGTGCCAGCAGCTCCCTAGGATTCCAGAATGAGCAGTTCTTC. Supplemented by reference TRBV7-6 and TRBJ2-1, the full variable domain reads GAGVSQSPRYKVTKRGQDVALRCDPISGHVSLYWYRQALGQGPEFLTYFNYEAQQDKSGLPNDRFSAERPEGSISTLTIQRTEQRDSAMYRCASSSLGFQNEQFFGPGTRLTVL.

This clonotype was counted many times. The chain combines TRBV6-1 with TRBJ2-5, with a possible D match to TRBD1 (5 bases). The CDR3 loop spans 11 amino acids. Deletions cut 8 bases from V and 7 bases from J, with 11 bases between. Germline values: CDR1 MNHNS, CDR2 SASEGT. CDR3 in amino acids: CASLGVGTQYF. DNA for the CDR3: TGTGCCAGCCTAGGGGTTGGGACCCAGTACTTC.

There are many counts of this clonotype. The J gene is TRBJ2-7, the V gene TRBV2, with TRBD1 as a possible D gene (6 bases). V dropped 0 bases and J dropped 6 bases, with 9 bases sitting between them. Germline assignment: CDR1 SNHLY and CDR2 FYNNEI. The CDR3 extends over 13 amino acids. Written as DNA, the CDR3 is TGTGCCAGCAGTGAAGCGAGGACAGCCGAGCAGTACTTC. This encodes CASSEARTAEQYF.

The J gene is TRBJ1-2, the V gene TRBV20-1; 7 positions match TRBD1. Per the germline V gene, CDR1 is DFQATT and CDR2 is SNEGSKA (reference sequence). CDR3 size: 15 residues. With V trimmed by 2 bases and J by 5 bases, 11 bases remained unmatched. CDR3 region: CSARYPPGTEYGYTF. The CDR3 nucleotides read TGCAGTGCTAGATACCCCCCCGGGACAGAATATGGCTACACCTTC.

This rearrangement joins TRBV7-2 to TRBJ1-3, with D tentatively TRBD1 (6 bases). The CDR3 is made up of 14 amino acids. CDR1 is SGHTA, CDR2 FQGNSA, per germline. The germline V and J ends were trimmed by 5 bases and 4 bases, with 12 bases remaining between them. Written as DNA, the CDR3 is TGTGCCAGCAGCACCACAGGGTGGGGAAACACCATATATTTT. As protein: CASSTTGWGNTIYF.

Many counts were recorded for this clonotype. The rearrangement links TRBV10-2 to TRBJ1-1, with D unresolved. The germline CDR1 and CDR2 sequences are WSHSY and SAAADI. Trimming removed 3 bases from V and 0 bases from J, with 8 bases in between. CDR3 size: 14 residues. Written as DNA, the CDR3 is TGCGCCAGCAGTGACAGCGCGATGAACACTGAAGCTTTCTTT. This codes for CASSDSAMNTEAFF.

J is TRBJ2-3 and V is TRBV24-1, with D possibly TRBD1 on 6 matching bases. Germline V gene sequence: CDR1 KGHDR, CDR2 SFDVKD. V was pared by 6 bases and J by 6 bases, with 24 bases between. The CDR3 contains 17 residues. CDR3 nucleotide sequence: TGTGCCACCAGTTACCCCACGCACAGGGCCCCGGGGGATACGCAGTATTTT. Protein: CATSYPTHRAPGDTQYF.

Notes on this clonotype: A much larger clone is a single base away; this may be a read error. The CDR3 spells CASSEASQTQDTQYF. The CDR3 DNA reads as TGTGCCAGCAGTGAAGCTAGTCAGACCCAAGATACCCAGTACTTC. The chain has TRBV2 and TRBJ2-5; D is ambiguous. This CDR3 comprises 15 residues. CDR1 SNHLY and CDR2 FYNNEI come from the germline V gene.

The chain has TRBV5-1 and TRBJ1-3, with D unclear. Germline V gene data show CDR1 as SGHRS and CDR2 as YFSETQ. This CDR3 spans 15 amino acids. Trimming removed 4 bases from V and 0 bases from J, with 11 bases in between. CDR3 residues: CASSQGISSGNTIYF. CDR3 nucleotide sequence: TGCGCCAGCAGCCAAGGGATTAGCTCTGGAAACACCATATATTTT.